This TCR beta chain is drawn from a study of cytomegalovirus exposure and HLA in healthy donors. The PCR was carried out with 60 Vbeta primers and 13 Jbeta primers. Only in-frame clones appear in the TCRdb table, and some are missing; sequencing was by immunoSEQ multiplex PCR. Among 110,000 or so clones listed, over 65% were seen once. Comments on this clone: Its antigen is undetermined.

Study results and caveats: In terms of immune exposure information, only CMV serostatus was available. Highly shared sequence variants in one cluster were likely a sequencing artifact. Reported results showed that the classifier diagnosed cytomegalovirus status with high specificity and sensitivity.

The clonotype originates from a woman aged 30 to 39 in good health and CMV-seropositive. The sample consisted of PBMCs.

The CDR3 is CASSVAPDYTDTQYF. In DNA, the CDR3 is TGTGCCAGCAGCGTAGCCCCGGACTACACAGATACGCAGTATTTT. The chain links TRBV9 to TRBJ2-3; D might be TRBD2 (6 bases). There are 15 residues in the CDR3. V lost 0 bases, J lost 2 bases, and 10 bases lay in between. Germline assignment: CDR1 SGDLS and CDR2 YYNGEE.